A single sample gave rise to the 18 T cell receptor beta chains below, sequenced in a study of blood T cell repertoires in COVID-19. Using immunoSEQ multiplex PCR, the repertoire was profiled, and TCRdb retains in-frame clones only, with some absent. The sample lists roughly 190,000 clones, around 87% occurring once. Sequencing was done on a sample of PBMCs or T cells enriched from blood (not recorded which). These receptors were collected from a middle-aged woman in a cohort exposed to, infected with or recovered from COVID-19 (not recorded which).

This sequence joins TRBV7-8 and TRBJ1-4; possibly TRBD1 for D (5 bases). V gave up 5 bases and J gave up 8 bases, with 30 bases separating them. From germline, CDR1 is SGHVS and CDR2 FQNEAQ. CDR3 length equals 19 residues. The CDR3 sequence: CASSRRGVEGTRVFEKLFF. In DNA form, the CDR3 reads TGTGCCAGCAGCCGCCGGGGGGTGGAGGGGACGAGAGTTTTCGAAAAACTGTTTTTT.

The rearrangement joins TRBV11-3 to TRBJ2-2; D is perhaps TRBD1 (6 bases). CDR3 length equals 14 residues. Germline CDR1 SGHNT, CDR2 YENEEA. Trimming took off 6 bases at V and 1 base at J, with 9 bases between the two ends. The CDR3 DNA reads as TGTGCCAGCAGTAGGGGGAGGAACACCGGGGAGCTGTTTTTT. It codes for CASSRGRNTGELFF.

CDR3 nucleotides: TGTGCCAGCAGCCAAGAAACAGGGGCTTACGCAACTAATGAAAAACTGTTTTTT. It yields the protein CASSQETGAYATNEKLFF. This chain joins TRBV3-1 (or the pseudogene TRBV3-2) and TRBJ1-4; 7 bases are shared with TRBD1. V shed 0 bases, J shed 0 bases, and the junction held 7 bases outside the gene matches. From germline, CDR1 is LGHDT and CDR2 YNNKEL (reference sequence). CDR3 size: 18 residues.

This rearrangement joins TRBV30 to TRBJ2-7, with D hard to call. The CDR3 totals 11 residues. Germline loops: CDR1 GTSNPN, CDR2 SVGIG (reference sequence). V shed 4 bases and J shed 0 bases, with 4 bases lying between them. The DNA for the CDR3 is TGTGCCTGGACACTCTCCTACGAGCAGTACTTC. It translates to CAWTLSYEQYF.

This clone was observed at least ten times. This chain connects TRBV5-4 to TRBJ2-1, with D tentatively TRBD2 (6 bases). Trimming shortened V by 2 bases and J by 7 bases, and 13 bases separated the two germline ends. The CDR3 consists of 14 residues. CDR1 SGHNT and CDR2 YYREEE come from the germline V gene (reference sequence). The CDR3 loop is CASSFHGRENEQFF. The CDR3 DNA is TGTGCCAGCAGCTTTCATGGCCGGGAGAATGAGCAGTTCTTC.

The J gene is TRBJ2-7, the V gene TRBV19; 9 bases are a match to TRBD1. V was clipped by 5 bases and J by 5 bases; unmatched bases: 4. This CDR3 has 13 residues. Germline V gene sequence: CDR1 LNHDA, CDR2 SQIVND (reference sequence). The CDR3 spells CASSRQGDDEQYF. DNA of the CDR3: TGTGCCAGTAGTCGACAGGGGGACGACGAGCAGTACTTC. Drawing the rest from reference TRBV19 and TRBJ2-7, the complete variable domain is DGGITQSPKYLFRKEGQNVTLSCEQNLNHDAMYWYRQDPGQGLRLIYYSQIVNDFQKGDIAEGYSVSREKKESFPLTVTSAQKNPTAFYLCASSRQGDDEQYFGPGTRLTVT.

The chain recombines TRBV27 with TRBJ1-1; D remains unclear. The length of the CDR3 is 14 residues. Germline assignment: CDR1 MNHEY and CDR2 SMNVEV (reference sequence). The V end was cut by 2 bases, the J end by 1 base, with 8 bases between. The CDR3 spells CASSLTAGNTEAFF. DNA of the CDR3: TGTGCCAGCAGTTTAACGGCAGGGAACACTGAAGCTTTCTTT.

The V gene is TRBV7-8, the J gene TRBJ2-1; the D is unclear. Trimming took 5 bases from V and 0 from J, leaving 8 bases between them. This CDR3 is 14 amino acids long. CDR1 and CDR2 (germline): SGHVS, FQNEAQ. The CDR3 is CASSLESSYNEQFF. For the CDR3, the DNA is TGTGCCAGCAGCCTGGAGAGCTCCTACAATGAGCAGTTCTTC.

This chain joins TRBV5-5 and TRBJ1-2; possible D gene TRBD1, 5 bases. CDR3 length: 16 amino acids. Germline V gene data show CDR1 as SGHKS and CDR2 as YYEKEE (reference sequence). V was shortened by 2 bases and J by 2 bases, with 16 bases between the two germline ends. The DNA of the CDR3 is TGTGCCAGCAGCTTAGTATCGGACACCGTAAACTATGGCTACACCTTC. Encoded protein: CASSLVSDTVNYGYTF. Variable domain in full (rest from reference TRBV5-5 and TRBJ1-2): DAGVTQSPTHLIKTRGQQVTLRCSPISGHKSVSWYQQVLGQGPQFIFQYYEKEERGRGNFPDRFSARQFPNYSSELNVNALLLGDSALYLCASSLVSDTVNYGYTFGSGTRLTVV.

V and J are TRBV28 and TRBJ2-7; 13 positions match TRBD2. Germline V CDR1 and CDR2: MDHEN, SYDVKM. The junction had 7 bases not matched to a gene; V was cut back by 5 bases and J by 3 bases. This CDR3 is built from 16 residues. The CDR3 nucleotides read TGTGCCAGCAGTAGACTAGCGGGGGGCCCCGACTACGAGCAGTACTTC. Residues: CASSRLAGGPDYEQYF.

The V gene is TRBV11-2, the J gene TRBJ2-1; 9 bases align to TRBD1. The CDR3 runs to 17 residues. From germline, CDR1 is SGHAT and CDR2 FQNNGV. The V segment lost 0 bases and the J segment 7 bases; nucleotides outside the gene matches: 10. CDR3 protein: CASSLDPPDRGVNEQFF. The CDR3 DNA is TGTGCCAGCAGCTTAGACCCCCCGGACAGGGGTGTGAATGAGCAGTTCTTC.

The V and J genes are TRBV6-2 or TRBV6-3 and TRBJ2-5; tentative D call: TRBD1 (6 bases). Trimming removed 2 bases at V and 3 bases at J, with 10 bases between. This CDR3 comprises 14 residues. Looked up from germline, CDR1 is MNHEY and CDR2 is SVGEGT. CDR3 in DNA: TGTGCCAGCAGTTACGTAGCAGGGGAAGAGACCCAGTACTTC. It encodes CASSYVAGEETQYF.

This clone has a handful of counts. V is TRBV4-1 and J is TRBJ2-7, with TRBD1 as a possible D gene (5 bases). V lost 5 bases and J lost 5, with 10 bases in between. Per the germline V gene, CDR1 is MGHRA and CDR2 is YSYEKL. This CDR3 contains 12 residues. The CDR3 nucleotides read TGCGCCAGCAGCGCGACAGCCCACGAGCAGTACTTC. Translating it yields CASSATAHEQYF.

This clone was found once. For the CDR3, the DNA is TGCAGCGTTCCTCCGGGATCAAACCAAGAGACCCAGTACTTC. It translates to CSVPPGSNQETQYF. The rearrangement uses TRBV29-1 and TRBJ2-5; weak D call: TRBD2 (5 bases). This CDR3 contains 14 residues. Looked up from germline, CDR1 is SQVTM and CDR2 is ANQGSEA. Trimming stripped 5 bases from V and 0 bases from J, with 13 bases between.

The gene calls are TRBV6-5 and TRBJ1-1; D gene uncertain. This CDR3 is 13 amino acids long. Germline loops: CDR1 MNHEY, CDR2 SVGAGI. V was clipped by 7 bases and J by 0 bases, with 9 bases between them. The CDR3 nucleotides read TGTGCCAGCAATAGTCGTTTGAACACTGAAGCTTTCTTT. Its translation is CASNSRLNTEAFF.

The sample holds a few counts of this clone. The gene calls are TRBV19 and TRBJ1-2, with D perhaps TRBD1 (6 bases). From germline, CDR1 is LNHDA and CDR2 SQIVND (reference sequence). The CDR3 extends over 14 amino acids. Trimming removed 5 bases from V and 3 bases from J, with 13 bases in between. CDR3 sequence: CASSSSGTHYGYTF. The CDR3 DNA is TGTGCCAGTAGTTCCTCCGGGACACACTATGGCTACACCTTC.

V usage is TRBV5-1 and J usage is TRBJ2-2; D not resolved. The CDR3 runs to 16 residues. The V gene's germline CDR1 is SGHRS and CDR2 YFSETQ. The ends were cut back, 0 bases at V and 0 bases at J, with 9 bases in the middle. The CDR3, as DNA: TGCGCCAGCAGCTTGGTGCAGTCCACGAACACCGGGGAGCTGTTTTTT. It codes for CASSLVQSTNTGELFF.

The J gene is TRBJ2-7, the V gene TRBV14; D is perhaps TRBD1 (7 bases). The CDR3 contains 12 residues. CDR1 is SGHDN and CDR2 is FVKESK in the germline V gene. V gave up 4 bases and J gave up 7 bases, with 11 bases separating them. Written as DNA, the CDR3 is TGTGCCAGCAGCCCGACAGGGAGGGAGCAGTACTTC. Protein: CASSPTGREQYF.